These T cell receptor beta chains were read from a single sample in a study of T cells after yellow fever vaccination. TCRdb reprocessed the 5' RACE reads via MiXCR and lists one record per CDR3 protein. In the table there are 200,000 to 300,000 distinct CDR3 sequences, 6.7% of which are singletons. Here the sequenced sample was CD4+ T cells sorted from PBMCs, taken on the day of the yellow fever booster vaccination. The receptor set was obtained from a young man who received the YFV17D yellow fever vaccine. Each CDR3 is given with its conserved first and last residue. The D gene is left open where the match is weak. Some rows mark clone size as missing; the rest say once, few, many or name a class of expanded clone.

v_call	clone_size	d_call	j_call	cdr3_nt	cdr3_aa
TRBV21-1	few	NA	TRBJ2-7	TGTGCCAGCAGCAAAGCTGGCCGCTGTCCCCACGAGCAGTACTTC	CASSKAGRCPHEQYF
TRBV11-2	NA	NA	TRBJ2-7	TGTGCCAGCAGCTTCTCAAGGGGGAGTCCCTACGAGCAGTACTTC	CASSFSRGSPYEQYF
TRBV6-5	many	TRBD1	TRBJ2-3	TGTGCCAGCAGTTTTCGCCGGCCCTCAAGGGGGCCAGATACGCAGTATTTT	CASSFRRPSRGPDTQYF
TRBV24-1	many	TRBD2	TRBJ2-3	TGTGCCACCAGTCAGACTAGCGGCACAGATACGCAGTATTTT	CATSQTSGTDTQYF
TRBV10-3	NA	NA	TRBJ2-3	TGTGCCATCAGCGGCTTGAGGGGAGATACGCAGTATTTT	CAISGLRGDTQYF
TRBV7-2	many	NA	TRBJ2-7	TGTGCCAGCAGCCCCTCAGCGCAGGGGAACGAGCAGTACTTC	CASSPSAQGNEQYF
TRBV10-3	many	NA	TRBJ1-4	TGTGCCATCAGTGAGACCACAGGGAAAGAAAAACTGTTTTTT	CAISETTGKEKLFF
TRBV15	few	NA	TRBJ2-5	TGTGCCACCAGCAGAGACGCAACCCAAGAGACCCAGTACTTC	CATSRDATQETQYF
TRBV9	few	NA	TRBJ1-2	TGTGCCAGCAGCGTACGGACCGGGGACGCGGGCTACACCTTC	CASSVRTGDAGYTF
TRBV29-1	many	TRBD1	TRBJ2-5	TGCAGCGTTGTGACAGGGGGCAACTTAGGGGAGACCCAGTACTTC	CSVVTGGNLGETQYF
TRBV7-2	many	NA	TRBJ2-5	TGTGCCAGCAGCTTCAGTCCCTCAGAGACCCAGTACTTC	CASSFSPSETQYF
TRBV18	few	NA	TRBJ2-5	TGTGCCAGCTCACCGTCATCCCGACAGACTAAAGAGACCCAGTACTTC	CASSPSSRQTKETQYF
TRBV18	NA	NA	TRBJ2-2	TGTGCCAGCTCACCAATGGGCGCAAACACCGGGGAGCTGTTTTTT	CASSPMGANTGELFF
TRBV27	many	TRBD2	TRBJ2-7	TGTGCCAGCAGTTTGTCGTGGGGGACTAGCGGGACCTTCTACGAGCAGTACTTC	CASSLSWGTSGTFYEQYF
TRBV12-3/TRBV12-4	few	NA	TRBJ2-3	TGTGCCAGCAGTCCCCGACTAGTCTCAGATACGCAGTATTTT	CASSPRLVSDTQYF
TRBV5-1	few	NA	TRBJ2-5	TGCGCCAGCAGCTTTCAGGGCGAGGAGACCCAGTACTTC	CASSFQGEETQYF
TRBV7-3	few	NA	TRBJ1-3	TGTGCCAGCAGCTACCAGGGAGGCGCTGGAAACACCATATATTTT	CASSYQGGAGNTIYF
TRBV20-1	many	NA	TRBJ2-7	TGCAGTGCTAGACAGGGGGGTGAGAACGAGCAGTACTTC	CSARQGGENEQYF